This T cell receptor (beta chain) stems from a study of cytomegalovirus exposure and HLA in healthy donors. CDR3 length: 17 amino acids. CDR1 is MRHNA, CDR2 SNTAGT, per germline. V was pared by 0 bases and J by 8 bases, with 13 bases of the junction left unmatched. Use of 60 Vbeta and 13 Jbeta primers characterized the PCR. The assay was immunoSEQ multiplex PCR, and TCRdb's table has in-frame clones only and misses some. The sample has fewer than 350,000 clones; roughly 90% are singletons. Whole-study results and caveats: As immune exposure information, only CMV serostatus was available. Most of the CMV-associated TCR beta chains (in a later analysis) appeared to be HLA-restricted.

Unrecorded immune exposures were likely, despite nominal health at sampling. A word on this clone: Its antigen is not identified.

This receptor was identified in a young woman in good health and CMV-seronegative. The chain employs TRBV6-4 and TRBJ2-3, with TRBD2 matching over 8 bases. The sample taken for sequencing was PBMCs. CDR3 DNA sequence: TGTGCCAGCAGTGACTCGGAAACGGGGGGGCACAGAGTTACGCAGTATTTT. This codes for CASSDSETGGHRVTQYF.